This T cell receptor (delta chain) was profiled in a study of γδ T cells in repeated Plasmodium falciparum infection. Looking at the study overall: Malian repertoires were sampled cross-sectionally without transmission and longitudinally through febrile malaria. Whole-study findings and limits: Waves of new clonotype selection appeared after repeated controlled infections in Vdelta2-negative, largely Vdelta1+, gammadelta T cells.

Flow sorting of PBMC yielded separate Vgamma9/Vdelta2+ and Vdelta2-negative gammadelta T cell populations for bulk repertoire analysis. TRG and TRD sequences were obtained from every sorted gammadelta sample. TCRdb re-called clones from the multiplex PCR reads using CATT. The table lists 93,000 or so delta-chain clones, 0.8% to 1% of them singletons. A note on this clone: Its cognate antigen is unknown. This DNA's translation differs at residue 21 from TCRdb's protein, which comes from a much larger clone; a read error is likely, and the protein shown is translated from the DNA.

The CDR3 runs to 22 residues. CDR1 is TSWWSYY and CDR2 is QGS in the germline V gene. Sequencing was performed on gamma-delta T cells from blood. The V gene call reads TRDV1; no J gene was called; TRDD3 is taken as the D call from the table, unchecked against the DNA. This receptor was taken from a pool of human donors (malaria-infected and uninfected, not separated). The CDR3, as DNA: TGTGCTCTTGGGGAACTAGATGGAGGGAACTACTGGGGGAATCCGCACACCGATAAACTCACCTTT. Protein product: CALGELDGGNYWGNPHTDKLTF.